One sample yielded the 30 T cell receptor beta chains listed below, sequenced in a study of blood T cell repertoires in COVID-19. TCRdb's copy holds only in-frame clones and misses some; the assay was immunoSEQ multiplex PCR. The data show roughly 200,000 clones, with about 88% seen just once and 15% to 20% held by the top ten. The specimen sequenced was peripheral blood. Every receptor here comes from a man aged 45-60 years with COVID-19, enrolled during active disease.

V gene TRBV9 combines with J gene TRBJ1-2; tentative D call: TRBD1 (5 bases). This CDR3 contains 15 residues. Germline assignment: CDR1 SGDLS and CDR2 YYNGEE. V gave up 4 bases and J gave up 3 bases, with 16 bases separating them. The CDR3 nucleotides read TGTGCCAGCAGCCGCAGGGTAATTCAACACTATGGCTACACCTTC. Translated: CASSRRVIQHYGYTF. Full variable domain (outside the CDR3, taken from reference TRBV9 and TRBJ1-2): DSGVTQTPKHLITATGQRVTLRCSPRSGDLSVYWYQQSLDQGLQFLIQYYNGEERAKGNILERFSAQQFPDLHSELNLSSLELGDSALYFCASSRRVIQHYGYTFGSGTRLTVV.

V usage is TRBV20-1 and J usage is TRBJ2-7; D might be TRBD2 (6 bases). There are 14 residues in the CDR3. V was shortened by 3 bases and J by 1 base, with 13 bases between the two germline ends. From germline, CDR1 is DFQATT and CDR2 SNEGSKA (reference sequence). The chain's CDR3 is CSASFPGVSYEQYF. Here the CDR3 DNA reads TGCAGTGCTAGTTTCCCGGGGGTTTCCTACGAGCAGTACTTC.

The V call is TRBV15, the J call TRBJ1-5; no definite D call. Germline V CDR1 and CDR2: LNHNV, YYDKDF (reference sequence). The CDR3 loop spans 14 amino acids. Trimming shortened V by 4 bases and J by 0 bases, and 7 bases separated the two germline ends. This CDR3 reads CATSKDNSNQPQHF. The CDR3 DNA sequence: TGTGCCACCAGCAAAGATAATAGCAATCAGCCCCAGCATTTT. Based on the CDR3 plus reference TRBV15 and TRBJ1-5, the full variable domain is DAMVIQNPRYQVTQFGKPVTLSCSQTLNHNVMYWYQQKSSQAPKLLFHYYDKDFNNEADTPDNFQSRRPNTSFCFLDIRSPGLGDTAMYLCATSKDNSNQPQHFGDGTRLSIL.

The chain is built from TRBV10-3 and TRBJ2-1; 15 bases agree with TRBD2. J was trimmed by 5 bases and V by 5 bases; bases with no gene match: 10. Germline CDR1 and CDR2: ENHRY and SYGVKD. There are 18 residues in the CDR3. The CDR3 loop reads CAISPGLAGGVGHNEQFF. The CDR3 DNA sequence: TGTGCCATCAGTCCGGGACTAGCGGGAGGCGTGGGCCACAATGAGCAGTTCTTC.

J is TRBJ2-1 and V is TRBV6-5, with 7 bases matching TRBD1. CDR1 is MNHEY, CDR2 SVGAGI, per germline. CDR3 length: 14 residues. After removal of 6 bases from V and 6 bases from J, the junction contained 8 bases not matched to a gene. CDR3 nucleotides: TGTGCCAGCAGACCACGGACAGGAAGCAATGAGCAGTTCTTC. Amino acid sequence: CASRPRTGSNEQFF.

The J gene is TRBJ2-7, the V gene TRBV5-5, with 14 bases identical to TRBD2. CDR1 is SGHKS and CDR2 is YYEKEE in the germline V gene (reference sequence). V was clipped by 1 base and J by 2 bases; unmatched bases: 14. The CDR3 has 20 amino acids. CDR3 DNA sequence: TGTGCCAGCAGCTTGCCCAGATCCGGGACTAGCGGGAGTAGGACCTACGAGCAGTACTTC. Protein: CASSLPRSGTSGSRTYEQYF.

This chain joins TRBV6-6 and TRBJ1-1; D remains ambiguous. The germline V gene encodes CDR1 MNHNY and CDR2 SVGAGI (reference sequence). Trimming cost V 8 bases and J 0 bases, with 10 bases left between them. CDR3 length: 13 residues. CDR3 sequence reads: CASLTGLNTEAFF. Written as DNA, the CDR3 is TGTGCCAGCCTTACTGGGCTGAACACTGAAGCTTTCTTT.

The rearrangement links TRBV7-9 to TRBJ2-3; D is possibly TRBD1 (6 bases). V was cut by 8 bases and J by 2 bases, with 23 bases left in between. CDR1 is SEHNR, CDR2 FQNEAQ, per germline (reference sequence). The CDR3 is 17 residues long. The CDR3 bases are TGTGCCAGCTCTACAGACTTGGGGGCCCCCCCCACAGATACGCAGTATTTT. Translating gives CASSTDLGAPPTDTQYF.

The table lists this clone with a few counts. DNA of the CDR3: TGTGCCAGCAGCCCAGGGGCCACCGGGCGGGACTATGGCTACACCTTC. Protein: CASSPGATGRDYGYTF. The V gene is TRBV5-5, the J gene TRBJ1-2, with D possibly being TRBD1 (6 bases). Germline V gene data show CDR1 as SGHKS and CDR2 as YYEKEE (reference sequence). This CDR3 is built from 16 residues. Trimming cost V 4 bases and J 3 bases, with 19 bases left between them. The variable domain in full, with the rest retrieved from reference TRBV5-5 and TRBJ1-2, is DAGVTQSPTHLIKTRGQQVTLRCSPISGHKSVSWYQQVLGQGPQFIFQYYEKEERGRGNFPDRFSARQFPNYSSELNVNALLLGDSALYLCASSPGATGRDYGYTFGSGTRLTVV.

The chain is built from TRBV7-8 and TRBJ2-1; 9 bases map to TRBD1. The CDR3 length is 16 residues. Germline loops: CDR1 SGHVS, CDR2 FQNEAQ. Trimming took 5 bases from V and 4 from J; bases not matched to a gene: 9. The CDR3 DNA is TGTGCCAGCAGCGACCGTCCGGGACAGGGATACAATGAGCAGTTCTTC. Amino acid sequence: CASSDRPGQGYNEQFF.

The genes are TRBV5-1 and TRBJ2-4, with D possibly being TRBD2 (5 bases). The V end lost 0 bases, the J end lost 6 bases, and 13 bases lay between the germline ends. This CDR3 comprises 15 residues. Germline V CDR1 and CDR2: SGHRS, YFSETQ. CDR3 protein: CASSLGSGEGNIQYF. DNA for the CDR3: TGCGCCAGCAGCTTGGGCAGCGGAGAGGGAAACATTCAGTACTTC.

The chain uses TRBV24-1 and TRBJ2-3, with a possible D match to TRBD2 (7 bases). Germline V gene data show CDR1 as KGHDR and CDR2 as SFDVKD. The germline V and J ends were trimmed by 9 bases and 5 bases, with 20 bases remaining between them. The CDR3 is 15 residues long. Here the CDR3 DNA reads TGTGCCACCCCTAGGGGGGGAGGGCCGCAAGATACGCAGTATTTT. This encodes CATPRGGGPQDTQYF.

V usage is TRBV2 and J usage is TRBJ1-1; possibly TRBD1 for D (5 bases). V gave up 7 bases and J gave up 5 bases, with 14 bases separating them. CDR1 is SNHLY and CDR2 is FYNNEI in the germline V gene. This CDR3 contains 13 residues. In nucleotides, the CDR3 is TGTGCCAGCACCAGGGAAGGGGAAACTGAAGCTTTCTTT. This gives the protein CASTREGETEAFF.

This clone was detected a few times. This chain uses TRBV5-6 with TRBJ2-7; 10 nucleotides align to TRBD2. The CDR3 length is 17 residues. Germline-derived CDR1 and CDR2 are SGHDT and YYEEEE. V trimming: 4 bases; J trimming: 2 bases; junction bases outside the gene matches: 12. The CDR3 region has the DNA TGTGCCAGCAGCACCCCACGGGCTAGCGGGGGACCCTACGAGCAGTACTTC. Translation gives CASSTPRASGGPYEQYF.

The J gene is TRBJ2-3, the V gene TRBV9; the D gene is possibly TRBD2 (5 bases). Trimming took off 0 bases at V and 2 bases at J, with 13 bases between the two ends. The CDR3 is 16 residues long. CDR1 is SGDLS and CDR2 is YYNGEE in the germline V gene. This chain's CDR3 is CASSVGGSFDTDTQYF. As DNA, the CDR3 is TGTGCCAGCAGCGTAGGAGGGTCCTTCGACACAGATACGCAGTATTTT. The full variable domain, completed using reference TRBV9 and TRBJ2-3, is DSGVTQTPKHLITATGQRVTLRCSPRSGDLSVYWYQQSLDQGLQFLIQYYNGEERAKGNILERFSAQQFPDLHSELNLSSLELGDSALYFCASSVGGSFDTDTQYFGPGTRLTVL.

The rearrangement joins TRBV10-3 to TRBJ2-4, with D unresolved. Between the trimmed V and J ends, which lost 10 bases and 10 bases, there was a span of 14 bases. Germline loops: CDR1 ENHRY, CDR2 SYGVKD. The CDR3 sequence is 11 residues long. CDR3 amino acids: CATEAFKIQYF. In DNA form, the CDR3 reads TGTGCCACCGAAGCCTTTAAGATTCAGTACTTC.

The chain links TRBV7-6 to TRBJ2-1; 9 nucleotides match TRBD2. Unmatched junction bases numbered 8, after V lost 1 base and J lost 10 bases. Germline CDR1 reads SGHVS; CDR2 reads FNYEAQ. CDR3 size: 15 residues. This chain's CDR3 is CASSLGLAENREQFF. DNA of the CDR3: TGTGCCAGCAGCTTAGGACTAGCGGAAAATCGAGAGCAGTTCTTC.

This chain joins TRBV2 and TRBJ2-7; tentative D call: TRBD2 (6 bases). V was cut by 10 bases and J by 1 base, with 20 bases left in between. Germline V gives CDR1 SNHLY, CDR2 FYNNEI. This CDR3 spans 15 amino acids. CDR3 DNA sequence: TGTGCCACCCAAGTTGGAGGGGTCGGATCCTACGAGCAGTACTTC. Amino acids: CATQVGGVGSYEQYF.

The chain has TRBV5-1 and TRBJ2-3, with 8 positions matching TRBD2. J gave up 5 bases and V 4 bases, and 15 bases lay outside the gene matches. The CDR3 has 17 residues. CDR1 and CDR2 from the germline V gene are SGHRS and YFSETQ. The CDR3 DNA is TGCGCCAGCAGCGCCGGAGGAGCGGGGGCCCCGCTAGATACGCAGTATTTT. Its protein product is CASSAGGAGAPLDTQYF.

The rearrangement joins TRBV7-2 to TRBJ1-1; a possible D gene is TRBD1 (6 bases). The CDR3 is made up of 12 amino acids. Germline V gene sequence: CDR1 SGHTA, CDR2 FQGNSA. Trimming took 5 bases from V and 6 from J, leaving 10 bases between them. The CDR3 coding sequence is TGTGCCAGCAGCACCAGGGGACCTGAAGCTTTCTTT. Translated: CASSTRGPEAFF.

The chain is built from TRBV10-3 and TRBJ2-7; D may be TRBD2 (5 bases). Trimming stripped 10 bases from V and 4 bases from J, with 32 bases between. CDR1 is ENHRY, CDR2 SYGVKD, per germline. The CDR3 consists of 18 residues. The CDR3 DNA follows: TGTGCCACCCAAGGGTCGCGGGCCGGGTCTGTGGCTGGGTACGAGCAGTACTTC. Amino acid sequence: CATQGSRAGSVAGYEQYF.

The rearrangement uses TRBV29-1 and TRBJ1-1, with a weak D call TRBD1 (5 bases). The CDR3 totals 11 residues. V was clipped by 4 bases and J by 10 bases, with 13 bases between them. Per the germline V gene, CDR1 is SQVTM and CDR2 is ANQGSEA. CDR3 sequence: CSVGGGEVAFF. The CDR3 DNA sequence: TGCAGCGTTGGTGGGGGGGAAGTAGCTTTCTTT.

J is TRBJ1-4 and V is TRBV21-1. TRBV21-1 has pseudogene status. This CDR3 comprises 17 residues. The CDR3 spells CASSKSIGGIFLEKLFF. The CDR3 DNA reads TGTGCCAGCAGCAAATCAATTGGAGGCATCTTTCTAGAAAAACTGTTTTTT.

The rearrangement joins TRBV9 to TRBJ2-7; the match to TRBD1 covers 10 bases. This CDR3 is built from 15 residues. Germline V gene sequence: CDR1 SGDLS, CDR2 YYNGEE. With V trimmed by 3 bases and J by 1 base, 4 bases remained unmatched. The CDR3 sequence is CASSDGQGGSYEQYF. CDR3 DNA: TGTGCCAGCAGCGACGGACAGGGGGGTTCCTACGAGCAGTACTTC.

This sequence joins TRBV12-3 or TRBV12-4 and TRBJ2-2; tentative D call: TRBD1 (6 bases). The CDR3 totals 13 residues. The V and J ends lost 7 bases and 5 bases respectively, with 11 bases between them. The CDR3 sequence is CASTLTGTGELFF. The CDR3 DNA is TGTGCCAGCACCCTCACAGGGACCGGGGAGCTGTTTTTT.

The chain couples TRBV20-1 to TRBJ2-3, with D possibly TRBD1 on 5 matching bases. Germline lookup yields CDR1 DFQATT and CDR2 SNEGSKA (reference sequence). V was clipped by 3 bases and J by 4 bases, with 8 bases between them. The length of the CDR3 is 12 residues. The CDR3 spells CSASQGPDTQYF. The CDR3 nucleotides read TGCAGTGCTAGTCAGGGCCCAGATACGCAGTATTTT.

CDR3: CASSFEGARTEAFF. The CDR3 bases are TGTGCCAGCAGTTTTGAGGGGGCGCGCACTGAAGCTTTCTTT. The chain carries TRBV6-2 or TRBV6-3 and TRBJ1-1, with 7 positions matching TRBD1. The CDR3 runs to 14 residues. The germline V gene encodes CDR1 MNHEY and CDR2 SVGEGT. The ends lost 4 bases at V and 4 bases at J; junction bases unmatched: 6.

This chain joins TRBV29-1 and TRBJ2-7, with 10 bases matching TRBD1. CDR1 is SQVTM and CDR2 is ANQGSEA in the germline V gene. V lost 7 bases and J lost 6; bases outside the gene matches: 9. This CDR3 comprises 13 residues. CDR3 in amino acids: CSARDRGGGEQYF. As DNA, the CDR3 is TGCAGCGCCCGGGACAGGGGAGGAGGCGAGCAGTACTTC.

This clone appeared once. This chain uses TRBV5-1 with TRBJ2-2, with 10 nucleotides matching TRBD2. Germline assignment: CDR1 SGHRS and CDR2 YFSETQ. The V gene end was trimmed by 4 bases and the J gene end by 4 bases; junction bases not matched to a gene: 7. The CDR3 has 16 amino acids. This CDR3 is CASSGSSGGVTGELFF. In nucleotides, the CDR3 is TGCGCCAGCAGCGGATCTAGCGGGGGAGTCACCGGGGAGCTGTTTTTT.

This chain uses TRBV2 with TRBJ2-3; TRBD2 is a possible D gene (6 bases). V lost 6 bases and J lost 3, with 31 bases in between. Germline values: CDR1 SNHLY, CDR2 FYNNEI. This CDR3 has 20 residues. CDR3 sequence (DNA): TGTGCCAGCAGCCAACCTACAGAGGGACTCTACGTCGGCTTAACAGATACGCAGTATTTT. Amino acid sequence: CASSQPTEGLYVGLTDTQYF.